These 23 T cell receptor beta chains were all obtained from the same sample, sequenced in a study of blood T cells in healthy people across ages. A sample-barcoded 5' primer and a J-beta primer mix were used in a second PCR of about 7 to 12 cycles. In TCRdb, the 5' RACE reads were re-called with MiXCR into one record per CDR3 protein. The sample holds roughly 500,000 distinct CDR3 sequences, under 30% seen once. This sample also belongs to another study, concerning T cells of mothers and their children.

Input material: blood. These TCRs come from a boy younger than 18 in good health.

This clonotype was seen a few times. V is TRBV9 and J is TRBJ2-1; TRBD1 matches 8 bases. The CDR3 contains 15 residues. The ends lost 3 bases at V and 2 bases at J; junction bases unmatched: 4. CDR1 is SGDLS and CDR2 is YYNGEE in the germline V gene. This CDR3 reads CASSETGQAYNEQFF. The CDR3 DNA reads TGTGCCAGCAGCGAGACGGGACAGGCCTACAATGAGCAGTTCTTC.

This chain links TRBV7-2 with TRBJ2-7; no firm D call. The V end lost 4 bases, the J end lost 3 bases, and 4 bases lay between the germline ends. This CDR3 contains 11 residues. Germline lookup yields CDR1 SGHTA and CDR2 FQGNSA. As DNA, the CDR3 is TGTGCCAGCAGCTATCACTACGAGCAGTACTTC. It translates to CASSYHYEQYF.

Only a few counts were recorded for this clonotype. CDR3 amino acids: CASSEDGTYNEQFF. The CDR3 coding sequence is TGCGCCAGCAGCGAGGATGGGACTTACAATGAGCAGTTCTTC. The rearrangement links TRBV5-1 to TRBJ2-1, with a weak D call TRBD2 (6 bases). Trimming removed 4 bases from V and 4 bases from J, with 12 bases in between. The germline CDR1 and CDR2 sequences are SGHRS and YFSETQ. The CDR3 totals 14 residues.

This clonotype has a count of ten or more. This rearrangement joins TRBV7-2 to TRBJ2-3, with D maybe TRBD2 (6 bases). V gave up 4 bases and J gave up 3 bases, with 14 bases separating them. Looked up from germline, CDR1 is SGHTA and CDR2 is FQGNSA. This CDR3 is built from 15 residues. CDR3 residues: CASSSMAGGTDTQYF. The DNA of the CDR3 is TGTGCCAGCAGCTCCATGGCCGGGGGAACAGATACGCAGTATTTT.

The genes are TRBV6-1 and TRBJ2-5; TRBD2 aligns across 7 bases. The length of the CDR3 is 17 residues. Trimming took 3 bases from V and 1 from J; bases not matched to a gene: 11. Germline loops: CDR1 MNHNS, CDR2 SASEGT. CDR3 sequence: CASSDDLAGDFQETQYF. In DNA form, the CDR3 reads TGTGCCAGCAGTGACGACTTGGCGGGGGACTTCCAAGAGACCCAGTACTTC.

The chain is built from TRBV5-1 and TRBJ2-7; D is ambiguous. The germline V gene encodes CDR1 SGHRS and CDR2 YFSETQ. The CDR3 totals 15 residues. V shed 1 base and J shed 0 bases, with 11 bases lying between them. CDR3 bases: TGCGCCAGCAGCTTGTATGACGGAAACTCCTACGAGCAGTACTTC. Amino acid sequence: CASSLYDGNSYEQYF.

V is TRBV6-5 and J is TRBJ2-7, with 8 bases fitting TRBD2. V dropped 0 bases and J dropped 4; count of bases not matched to a gene: 5. In germline, CDR1 is MNHEY, CDR2 SVGAGI. The CDR3 is 15 residues long. The DNA of the CDR3 is TGTGCCAGCAGTTACTCGCGCAGCGGGAGTTACGAGCAGTACTTC. Protein: CASSYSRSGSYEQYF.

This clonotype showed up just a few times. This chain links TRBV11-1 with TRBJ1-3; D is undetermined. Trimming removed 5 bases from V and 3 bases from J, with 11 bases in between. The CDR3 is made up of 14 amino acids. Germline assignment: CDR1 SGHAT and CDR2 FQDESV (reference sequence). CDR3 sequence: CASSRDRFGNTIYF. The CDR3 DNA follows: TGTGCCAGCAGCAGAGACCGCTTTGGAAACACCATATATTTT.

This clonotype was counted between two and nine times. V usage is TRBV29-1 and J usage is TRBJ2-7; 10 nucleotides match TRBD1. CDR3 length: 14 residues. V shed 8 bases, J shed 6 bases, and the junction held 13 bases outside the gene matches. CDR1 and CDR2 from the germline V gene are SQVTM and ANQGSEA. CDR3 DNA sequence: TGCAGCACCCAGACCGGGACAGGGGTGGGCGAGCAGTACTTC. It yields the protein CSTQTGTGVGEQYF.

This clonotype showed up just a few times. The V call is TRBV20-1, the J call TRBJ1-6; D is perhaps TRBD1 (5 bases). The length of the CDR3 is 15 residues. Trimming shortened V by 8 bases and J by 7 bases, and 21 bases separated the two germline ends. Germline V gene data show CDR1 as DFQATT and CDR2 as SNEGSKA (reference sequence). The CDR3, as DNA: TGCAGTAATGCAATTTCGGGACGGTCGAATTCACCCCTCCACTTT. It translates to CSNAISGRSNSPLHF.

This clonotype has a handful of counts. V usage is TRBV7-9 and J usage is TRBJ1-4; D call uncertain. V lost 3 bases and J 8 bases, leaving 13 bases between the germline ends. This CDR3 region has 14 residues. Looked up from germline, CDR1 is SEHNR and CDR2 is FQNEAQ (reference sequence). CDR3 bases: TGTGCCAGCAGCTTGGAGCGGGTAGGGGAAAAACTGTTTTTT. Protein sequence: CASSLERVGEKLFF.

The rearrangement joins TRBV7-2 to TRBJ2-1; the D call may be TRBD1 or TRBD2 (5 bases each). V gave up 1 base and J gave up 6 bases, with 13 bases separating them. This CDR3 spans 15 amino acids. CDR1 and CDR2 from the germline V gene are SGHTA and FQGNSA. The CDR3 spells CASSLGGSSSNEQFF. The CDR3 DNA is TGTGCCAGCAGCTTAGGGGGGTCTAGCAGCAATGAGCAGTTCTTC.

The table lists this clonotype with a few counts. The CDR3 DNA follows: TGTGCCAGCAGCCTGAAGGGGACTGAAGCTTTCTTT. Its protein product is CASSLKGTEAFF. This rearrangement joins TRBV7-3 to TRBJ1-1, with D perhaps TRBD1 (5 bases). Per germline, CDR1 SGHTA and CDR2 FQGTGA. This CDR3 is built from 12 residues. With 5 bases removed from V and 5 bases from J, the gap between germline ends came to 9 bases.

This clonotype has more than one count but fewer than ten. This chain links TRBV28 with TRBJ2-3; maybe TRBD2 (5 bases). CDR3 length: 16 residues. The V gene's germline CDR1 is MDHEN and CDR2 SYDVKM. The V end lost 6 bases, the J end lost 0 bases, and 16 bases lay between the germline ends. This CDR3 reads CASSPWEFSSTDTQYF. The CDR3 region has the DNA TGTGCCAGCAGCCCCTGGGAGTTCTCTAGCACAGATACGCAGTATTTT.

CDR3 DNA sequence: TGCGCCAGCAGCCAAGAGGGAACAGGTATAAGCAATCAGCCCCAGCATTTT. Translation gives CASSQEGTGISNQPQHF. The chain combines TRBV4-1 with TRBJ1-5; a weak D match, TRBD1 (5 bases). V lost 0 bases and J 1 base, leaving 13 bases between the germline ends. Germline V gene data show CDR1 as MGHRA and CDR2 as YSYEKL. This CDR3 has 17 amino acids.

CDR3 in amino acids: CASSQVGRGTYEQYF. In DNA form, the CDR3 reads TGCGCCAGCAGCCAAGTAGGGAGAGGAACCTACGAGCAGTACTTC. The chain carries TRBV4-1 and TRBJ2-7; TRBD2 is a possible D gene (5 bases). In germline, CDR1 is MGHRA, CDR2 YSYEKL. This CDR3 contains 15 residues. The V end lost 1 base, the J end lost 2 bases, and 12 bases lay between the germline ends.

The chain joins TRBV2 to TRBJ1-1; D may be TRBD1 (5 bases). CDR1 is SNHLY and CDR2 is FYNNEI in the germline V gene. There are 16 residues in the CDR3. Deletions cut 5 bases from V and 6 bases from J, with 22 bases between. The CDR3 region has the DNA TGTGCCAGCAGTTCTATACCGGGACTCAGGAGCGCTGAAGCTTTCTTT. This translates into CASSSIPGLRSAEAFF.

This clonotype was seen just once. The V gene is TRBV7-9, the J gene TRBJ2-1; 13 nucleotides match TRBD2. With 4 bases clipped from V and 4 bases from J, the junction kept 13 bases outside the gene matches. CDR1 SEHNR and CDR2 FQNEAQ come from the germline V gene (reference sequence). The CDR3 loop spans 19 amino acids. The CDR3 reads CASSSKGGTSGIGYNEQFF. CDR3 in DNA: TGTGCCAGCAGCTCGAAGGGAGGGACTAGCGGGATTGGTTACAATGAGCAGTTCTTC.

This clonotype was counted at least ten times. This rearrangement joins TRBV20-1 to TRBJ2-3, with 12 bases aligning to TRBD2. The CDR3 totals 17 residues. With 5 bases clipped from V and 9 bases from J, the junction kept 18 bases outside the gene matches. Per germline, CDR1 DFQATT and CDR2 SNEGSKA (reference sequence). CDR3 sequence reads: CSAPLADLAGGPGTQYF. As DNA, the CDR3 is TGCAGTGCTCCCTTAGCCGATCTAGCGGGAGGGCCTGGGACGCAGTATTTT.

Concerning this clonotype: This may stem from a read error, because a much larger clone lies one nucleotide away. The V gene is TRBV7-6, the J gene TRBJ1-4; no definite D call. The V gene lost 1 base and the J gene lost 7 bases, with 7 bases spanning the gap. Germline CDR1 is SGHVS and CDR2 is FNYEAQ. The CDR3 extends over 13 amino acids. CDR3 bases: TGTGCCAGCAGCTTAGGGGCAGTTGAAAAACTGTTTTTT. This translates into CASSLGAVEKLFF.

The chain combines TRBV7-9 with TRBJ2-1; TRBD2 matches 14 bases. Per the germline V gene, CDR1 is SEHNR and CDR2 is FQNEAQ (reference sequence). J gave up 1 base and V 5 bases, and 10 bases lay outside the gene matches. The CDR3 is 19 residues long. The CDR3 region has the DNA TGTGCCAGCAGCCCCACGGCCCGACTAGCGGGGGGGTCCTACAATGAGCAGTTCTTC. Translated, it gives CASSPTARLAGGSYNEQFF.

In this sample, this clonotype turned up a few times. The rearrangement joins TRBV12-3 or TRBV12-4 to TRBJ2-7; TRBD2 might be the D (5 bases). This CDR3 region has 13 residues. V was cut by 5 bases and J by 0 bases, with 8 bases left in between. CDR3 residues: CASSAGSSYEQYF. CDR3 nucleotides: TGTGCCAGCAGTGCGGGTAGCTCCTACGAGCAGTACTTC.

The J gene is TRBJ2-1, the V gene TRBV24-1; possibly TRBD1 for D (6 bases). There are 14 residues in the CDR3. Germline V gene sequence: CDR1 KGHDR, CDR2 SFDVKD. V was clipped by 4 bases and J by 4 bases, with 10 bases between them. CDR3 region: CATSDQRGYNEQFF. CDR3 nucleotides: TGTGCCACCAGTGACCAAAGGGGGTACAATGAGCAGTTCTTC.